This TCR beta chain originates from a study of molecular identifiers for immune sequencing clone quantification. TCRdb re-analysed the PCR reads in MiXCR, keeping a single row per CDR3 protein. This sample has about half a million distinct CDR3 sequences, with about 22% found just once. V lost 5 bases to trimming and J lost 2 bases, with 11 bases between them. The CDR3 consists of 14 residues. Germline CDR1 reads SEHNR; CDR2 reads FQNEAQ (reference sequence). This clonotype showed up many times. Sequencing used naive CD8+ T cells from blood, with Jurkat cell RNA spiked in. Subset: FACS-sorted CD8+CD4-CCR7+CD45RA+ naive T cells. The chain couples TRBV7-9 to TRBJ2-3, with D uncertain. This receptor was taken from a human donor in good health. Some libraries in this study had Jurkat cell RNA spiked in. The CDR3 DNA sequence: TGTGCCAGCAGCCCCGGACGGACCACAGATACGCAGTATTTT. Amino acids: CASSPGRTTDTQYF. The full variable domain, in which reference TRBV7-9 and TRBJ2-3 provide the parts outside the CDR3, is DTGVSQNPRHKITKRGQNVTFRCDPISEHNRLYWYRQTLGQGPEFLTYFQNEAQLEKSRLLSDRFSAERPKGSFSTLEIQRTEQGDSAMYLCASSPGRTTDTQYFGPGTRLTVL.